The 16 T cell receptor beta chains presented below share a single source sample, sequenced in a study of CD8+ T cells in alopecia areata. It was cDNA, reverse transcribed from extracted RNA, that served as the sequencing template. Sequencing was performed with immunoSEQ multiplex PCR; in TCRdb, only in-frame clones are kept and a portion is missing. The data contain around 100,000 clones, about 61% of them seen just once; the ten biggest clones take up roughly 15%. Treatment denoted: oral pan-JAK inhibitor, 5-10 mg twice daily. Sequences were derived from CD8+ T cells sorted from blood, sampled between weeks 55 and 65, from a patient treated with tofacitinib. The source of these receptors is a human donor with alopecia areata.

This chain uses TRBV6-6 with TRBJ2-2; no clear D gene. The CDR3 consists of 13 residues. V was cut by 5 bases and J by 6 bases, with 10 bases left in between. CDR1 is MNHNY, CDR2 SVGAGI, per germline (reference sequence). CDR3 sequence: CASSPLLAGELFF. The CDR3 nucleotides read TGTGCCAGCAGTCCACTCCTAGCCGGGGAGCTGTTTTTT.

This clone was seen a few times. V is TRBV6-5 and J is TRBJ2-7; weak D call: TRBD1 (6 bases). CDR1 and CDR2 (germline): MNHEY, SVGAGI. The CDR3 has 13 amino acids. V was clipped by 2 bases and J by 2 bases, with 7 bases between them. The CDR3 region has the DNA TGTGCCAGCAGTTACCGGGACACCTACGAGCAGTACTTC. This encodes CASSYRDTYEQYF.

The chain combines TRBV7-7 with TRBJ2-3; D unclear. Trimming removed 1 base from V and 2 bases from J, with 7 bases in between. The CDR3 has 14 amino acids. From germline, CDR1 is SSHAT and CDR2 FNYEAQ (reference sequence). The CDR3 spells CASSLGQNTDTQYF. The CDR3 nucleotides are TGTGCCAGCAGCTTAGGACAAAACACAGATACGCAGTATTTT. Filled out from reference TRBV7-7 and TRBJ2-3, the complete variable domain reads GAGVSQSPRYKVTKRGQDVTLRCDPISSHATLYWYQQALGQGPEFLTYFNYEAQPDKSGLPSDRFSAERPEGSISTLTIQRTEQRDSAMYRCASSLGQNTDTQYFGPGTRLTVL.

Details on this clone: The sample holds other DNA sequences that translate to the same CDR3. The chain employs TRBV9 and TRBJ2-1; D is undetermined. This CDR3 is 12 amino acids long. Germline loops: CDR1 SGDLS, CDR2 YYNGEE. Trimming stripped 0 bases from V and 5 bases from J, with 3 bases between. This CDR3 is CASSVGDNEQFF. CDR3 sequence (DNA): TGTGCCAGCAGCGTAGGCGACAATGAGCAGTTCTTC.

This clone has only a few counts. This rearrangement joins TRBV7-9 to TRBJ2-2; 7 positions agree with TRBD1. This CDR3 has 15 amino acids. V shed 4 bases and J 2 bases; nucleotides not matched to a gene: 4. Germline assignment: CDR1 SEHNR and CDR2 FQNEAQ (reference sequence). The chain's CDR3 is CASSWTGPNTGELFF. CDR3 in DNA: TGTGCCAGCAGCTGGACAGGCCCCAACACCGGGGAGCTGTTTTTT.

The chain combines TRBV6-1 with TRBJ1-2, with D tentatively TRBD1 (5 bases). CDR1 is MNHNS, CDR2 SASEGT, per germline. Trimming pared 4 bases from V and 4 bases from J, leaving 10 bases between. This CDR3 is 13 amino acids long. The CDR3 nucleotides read TGTGCCAGCAGTGGACAGAACGTCTATGGCTACACCTTC. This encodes CASSGQNVYGYTF.

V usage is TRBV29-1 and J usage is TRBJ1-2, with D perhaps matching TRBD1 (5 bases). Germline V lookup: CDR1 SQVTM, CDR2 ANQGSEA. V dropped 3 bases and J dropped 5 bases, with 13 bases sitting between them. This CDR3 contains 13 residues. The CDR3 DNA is TGCAGCGTTGATCTCCAGGGCGATTATGGCTACACCTTC. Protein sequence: CSVDLQGDYGYTF.

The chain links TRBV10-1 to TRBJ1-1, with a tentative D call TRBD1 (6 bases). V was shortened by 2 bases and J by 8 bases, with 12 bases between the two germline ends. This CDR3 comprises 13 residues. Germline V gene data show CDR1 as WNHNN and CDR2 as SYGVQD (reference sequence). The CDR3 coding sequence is TGCGCCAGCAGTGAGACGTCCGACAGGGAAGCTTTCTTT. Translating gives CASSETSDREAFF.

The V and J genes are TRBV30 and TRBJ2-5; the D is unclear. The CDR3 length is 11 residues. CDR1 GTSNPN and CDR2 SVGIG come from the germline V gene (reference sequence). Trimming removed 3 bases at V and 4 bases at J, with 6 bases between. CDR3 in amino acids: CAWREVETQYF. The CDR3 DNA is TGTGCCTGGAGAGAGGTAGAGACCCAGTACTTC.

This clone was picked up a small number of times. The CDR3: CASSFSGGDSPLHF. The CDR3, as DNA: TGTGCCAGCAGTTTTTCCGGGGGCGATTCACCCCTCCACTTT. The J gene is TRBJ1-6, the V gene TRBV27; maybe TRBD1 (6 bases). V lost 3 bases and J 8 bases, leaving 11 bases between the germline ends. The germline gives CDR1 MNHEY, CDR2 SMNVEV (reference sequence). The CDR3 runs to 14 residues.

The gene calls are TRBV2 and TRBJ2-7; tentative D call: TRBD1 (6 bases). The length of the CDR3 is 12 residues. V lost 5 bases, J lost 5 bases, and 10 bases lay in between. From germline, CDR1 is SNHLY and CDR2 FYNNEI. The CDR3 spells CASSRTADEQYF. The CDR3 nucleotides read TGTGCCAGCAGTAGGACAGCGGACGAGCAGTACTTC.

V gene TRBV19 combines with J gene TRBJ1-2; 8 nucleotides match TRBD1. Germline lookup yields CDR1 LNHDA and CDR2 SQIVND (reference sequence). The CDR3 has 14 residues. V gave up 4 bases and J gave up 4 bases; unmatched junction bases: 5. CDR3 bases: TGTGCCAGTAGTAGCCTGGGACAGGTCTATGGCTACACCTTC. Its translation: CASSSLGQVYGYTF.

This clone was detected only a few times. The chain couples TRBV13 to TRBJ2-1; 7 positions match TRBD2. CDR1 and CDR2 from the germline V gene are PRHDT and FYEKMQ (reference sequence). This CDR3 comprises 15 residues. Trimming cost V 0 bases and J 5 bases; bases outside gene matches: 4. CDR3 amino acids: CASSLGRGTHNEQFF. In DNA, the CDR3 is TGTGCCAGCAGCTTAGGGCGGGGGACCCACAATGAGCAGTTCTTC.

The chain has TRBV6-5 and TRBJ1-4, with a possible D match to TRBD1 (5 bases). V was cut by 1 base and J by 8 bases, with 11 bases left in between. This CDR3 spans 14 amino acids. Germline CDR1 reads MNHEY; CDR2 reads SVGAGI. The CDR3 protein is CASSYWQGGEKLFF. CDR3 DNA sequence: TGTGCCAGCAGTTACTGGCAGGGTGGCGAAAAACTGTTTTTT.

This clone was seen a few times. CDR3: CASSQEENEQFF. The CDR3 DNA follows: TGCGCCAGCAGCCAAGAAGAGAATGAGCAGTTCTTC. The gene calls are TRBV4-1 and TRBJ2-1, with no clear D. The CDR3 covers 12 residues. V was cut by 0 bases and J by 7 bases, with 4 bases left in between. The germline gives CDR1 MGHRA, CDR2 YSYEKL.

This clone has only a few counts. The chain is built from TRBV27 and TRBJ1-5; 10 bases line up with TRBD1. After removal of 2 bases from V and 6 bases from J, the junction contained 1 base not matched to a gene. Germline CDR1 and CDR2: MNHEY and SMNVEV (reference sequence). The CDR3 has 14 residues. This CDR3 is CASSLGTGVQPQHF. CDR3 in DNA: TGTGCCAGCAGTTTAGGGACAGGGGTTCAGCCCCAGCATTTT.